Following are 17 T cell receptor beta chains from one sample sequenced in a study of human T cells and chemical hapten exposure. TCRdb itself ran the 5' RACE reads through MiXCR, one entry per CDR3 protein. The data show tens of thousands of distinct CDR3 sequences, with 6.5% to 8.5% seen just once and approximately 2.1% held by the top ten. Unfractionated whole blood yielded the extracted total RNA. Receptors originate from a male donor in good health.

The V call is TRBV7-3, the J call TRBJ2-3, with 10 positions matching TRBD2. CDR1 and CDR2 (germline): SGHTA, FQGTGA. Trimming took 2 bases from V and 4 from J; bases not matched to a gene: 3. There are 15 residues in the CDR3. DNA for the CDR3: TGTGCCAGCAGCTTACCTACTAGCGGGGCAGATACGCAGTATTTT. Translated, it gives CASSLPTSGADTQYF.

This sequence joins TRBV6-1 and TRBJ1-1; D gene unclear. V dropped 7 bases and J dropped 7 bases, with 13 bases sitting between them. The CDR3 contains 12 residues. Germline V gives CDR1 MNHNS, CDR2 SASEGT. DNA for the CDR3: TGTGCCAGCACCAGGACGCTACATGAAGCTTTCTTT. This codes for CASTRTLHEAFF.

The chain combines TRBV2 with TRBJ2-3, with 8 bases lining up with TRBD1. Germline V gene data show CDR1 as SNHLY and CDR2 as FYNNEI. The CDR3 is 15 amino acids. With V trimmed by 8 bases and J by 3 bases, 10 bases remained unmatched. CDR3 coding DNA: TGTGCCAGCGAGATTGACAGGGGACGTACAGATACGCAGTATTTT. This sequence encodes CASEIDRGRTDTQYF.

Here the CDR3 DNA reads TGTGCCAGCAGCCCGCGACAGGCCAAGGGGCCTGAAGCTTTCTTT. It translates to CASSPRQAKGPEAFF. The rearrangement links TRBV13 to TRBJ1-1; D is perhaps TRBD1 (6 bases). The germline V gene encodes CDR1 PRHDT and CDR2 FYEKMQ (reference sequence). The CDR3 has 15 residues. Trimming took 5 bases from V and 6 from J, leaving 19 bases between them. Complete variable domain (other parts from reference TRBV13 and TRBJ1-1): AAGVIQSPRHLIKEKRETATLKCYPIPRHDTVYWYQQGPGQDPQFLISFYEKMQSDKGSIPDRFSAQQFSDYHSELNMSSLELGDSALYFCASSPRQAKGPEAFFGQGTRLTVV.

The V and J genes are TRBV20-1 and TRBJ2-5, with 10 positions matching TRBD2. The CDR3 is 15 amino acids. J was trimmed by 4 bases and V by 5 bases; bases with no gene match: 10. CDR1 and CDR2 (germline): DFQATT, SNEGSKA (reference sequence). CDR3 DNA sequence: TGCAGTGCTGGACCCCTAGCGGGAGTATTAGAGACCCAGTACTTC. Encoded protein: CSAGPLAGVLETQYF.

This clonotype was observed a handful of times. This rearrangement joins TRBV5-1 to TRBJ1-1; no clear D. The V end lost 4 bases, the J end lost 4 bases, and 14 bases lay between the germline ends. Looked up from germline, CDR1 is SGHRS and CDR2 is YFSETQ. The CDR3 consists of 14 residues. The CDR3 DNA reads as TGCGCCAGCAGCAGAGACGGAGCCAGCACTGAAGCTTTCTTT. Protein: CASSRDGASTEAFF.

This clonotype was picked up many times. The chain recombines TRBV29-1 with TRBJ1-1; 11 nucleotides agree with TRBD1. Germline-derived CDR1 and CDR2 are SQVTM and ANQGSEA. The J segment lost 7 bases and the V segment lost 2 bases, leaving 3 bases of the junction unmatched. The CDR3 length is 13 residues. This chain's CDR3 is CSVERTGGGEAFF. The DNA of the CDR3 is TGCAGCGTTGAACGGACAGGGGGCGGTGAAGCTTTCTTT.

This clonotype was detected many times. The chain recombines TRBV6-6 with TRBJ2-3; 8 bases are a match to TRBD2. Germline CDR1 is MNHNY and CDR2 is SVGAGI (reference sequence). Unmatched junction bases numbered 13, after V lost 6 bases and J lost 5 bases. The CDR3 consists of 16 residues. DNA of the CDR3: TGTGCCAGCAGCTGGGGACGGGGGGGCGGAGGAGATACGCAGTATTTT. Translation: CASSWGRGGGGDTQYF.

This clonotype was detected many times. The rearrangement links TRBV11-2 to TRBJ2-7; D uncertain. The length of the CDR3 is 17 residues. The germline gives CDR1 SGHAT, CDR2 FQNNGV. V was cut by 3 bases and J by 0 bases, with 18 bases left in between. CDR3 coding DNA: TGTGCCAGCAGCTTTCTATCGACACCTTCGAGCTCCTACGAGCAGTACTTC. Its translation is CASSFLSTPSSSYEQYF. Complete variable domain (other parts from reference TRBV11-2 and TRBJ2-7): EAGVAQSPRYKIIEKRQSVAFWCNPISGHATLYWYQQILGQGPKLLIQFQNNGVVDDSQLPKDRFSAERLKGVDSTLKIQPAKLEDSAVYLCASSFLSTPSSSYEQYFGPGTRLTVT.

This clonotype showed up just a few times. The gene calls are TRBV5-8 and TRBJ2-6; D is tentatively TRBD1 or TRBD2 (6 bases each). Germline-derived CDR1 and CDR2 are SGHTS and YDEGEE. Trimming left V 4 bases short and J 0 bases short, with 17 bases between. The CDR3 covers 18 residues. CDR3: CASSQETGAYSGANVLTF. The CDR3 DNA sequence: TGTGCCAGCAGCCAAGAAACGGGGGCCTACTCTGGGGCCAACGTCCTGACTTTC.

In this sample, this clonotype turned up many times. The chain has TRBV2 and TRBJ1-2; D uncertain. Germline loops: CDR1 SNHLY, CDR2 FYNNEI. V gave up 6 bases and J gave up 4 bases, with 12 bases separating them. The CDR3 consists of 13 residues. The CDR3 DNA follows: TGTGCCAGCAGCGATGCCTTGAGCTATGGCTACACCTTC. Its translation: CASSDALSYGYTF. The full variable domain, its missing parts supplied by reference TRBV2 and TRBJ1-2, is EPEVTQTPSHQVTQMGQEVILRCVPISNHLYFYWYRQILGQKVEFLVSFYNNEISEKSEIFDDQFSVERPDGSNFTLKIRSTKLEDSAMYFCASSDALSYGYTFGSGTRLTVV.

This clonotype showed up many times. The V call is TRBV12-3 or TRBV12-4, the J call TRBJ1-1; TRBD1 might be the D (5 bases). V lost 1 base and J lost 1, with 10 bases in between. This CDR3 has 15 residues. CDR3 sequence (DNA): TGTGCCAGCAGTTTAGGCTGGGGGAGGAACACTGAAGCTTTCTTT. It specifies CASSLGWGRNTEAFF.

In the case of this clonotype: Because the CDR3 is missing its conserved closing phenylalanine or tryptophan, this is likely a read error. The chain joins TRBV12-3 or TRBV12-4 to TRBJ2-7; tentative D call: TRBD2 (5 bases). V was cut by 2 bases and J by 4 bases, with 6 bases left in between. The CDR3 length is 12 residues. The CDR3 nucleotides are TGTGCCAGCAGTTTACGGGGTTACGAGCAGTACTAC. Its protein is CASSLRGYEQYY.

This clonotype was picked up many times. The chain joins TRBV4-3 to TRBJ1-6, with 8 bases fitting TRBD1. The J segment lost 1 base and the V segment lost 5 bases, leaving 1 base of the junction unmatched. The CDR3 has 15 amino acids. The V gene's germline CDR1 is LGHNA and CDR2 YSLEER. In nucleotides, the CDR3 is TGCGCCAGCAGCGACAGGGGATCCTATAATTCACCCCTCCACTTT. It specifies CASSDRGSYNSPLHF.

CDR3 DNA: TGCGCCAGCAGCCGGCTAACAGGGGACCTGGGGGAGCAGTACTTC. Translated, it gives CASSRLTGDLGEQYF. The chain combines TRBV4-1 with TRBJ2-7; TRBD1 aligns across 7 bases. With 4 bases clipped from V and 7 bases from J, the junction kept 13 bases outside the gene matches. CDR1 and CDR2 (germline): MGHRA, YSYEKL. The CDR3 spans 15 residues.

This clonotype was seen more than once but under ten times. The DNA of the CDR3 is TGTGCCAGCAGTTACTCGACCATGGGGGGCAATCAGCCCCAGCATTTT. Encoded protein: CASSYSTMGGNQPQHF. This sequence joins TRBV6-2 or TRBV6-3 and TRBJ1-5, with D possibly TRBD1 on 5 matching bases. The CDR3 contains 16 residues. The germline V and J ends were trimmed by 0 bases and 2 bases, with 11 bases remaining between them. CDR1 and CDR2 from the germline V gene are MNHEY and SVGEGT.

The rearrangement uses TRBV7-2 and TRBJ1-2; 12 positions agree with TRBD1. Germline-derived CDR1 and CDR2 are SGHTA and FQGNSA. This CDR3 is 15 amino acids long. Losses at the gene ends were 5 bases for V and 2 bases for J; bases not matched to a gene: 3. The CDR3 sequence is CASSRGQGANYGYTF. DNA of the CDR3: TGTGCCAGCAGCAGGGGACAGGGGGCGAACTATGGCTACACCTTC.